This is a list of T cell receptor beta chains from one sample in a study of shared clonotypes between healthy human individuals. Produced via immunoSEQ multiplex PCR; TCRdb's table is partial and in-frame only. The sample holds approximately 2,000,000 clones, just under 95% seen once. The sequenced sample consisted of naive CD4+ T cells from PBMCs. Source of these receptors: a man aged 18 to 29 in good health. Some clones in this sample may be carry-over from other donors' samples. The CDR3 runs from the conserved cysteine through the conserved F or W. The D gene is left open where the match is weak. The listing skips clone size in some rows; elsewhere it reads once, few, many or a size class.

D gene: -; clone size: -; V gene: TRBV9; J gene: TRBJ2-1; CDR3 DNA: TGTGCCAGCAGCGTAACGGGGTCTGTAGGTGAGCAGTTCTTC; CDR3 protein: CASSVTGSVGEQFF
D gene: -; clone size: once; V gene: TRBV5-3; J gene: TRBJ2-1; CDR3 DNA: TGTGCCAGAAGCTCGCCCACTAGGAGCGCCACCTACAATGAGCAGTTCTTC; CDR3 protein: CARSSPTRSATYNEQFF
D gene: -; clone size: -; V gene: TRBV11-2; J gene: TRBJ2-7; CDR3 DNA: TGTGCCAGCAGCTCGAGACAGGATCTACACGGGTACGAGCAGTACTTC; CDR3 protein: CASSSRQDLHGYEQYF
D gene: -; clone size: -; V gene: TRBV6-5; J gene: TRBJ2-2; CDR3 DNA: TGTGCCAGCAGTGGGCCTGCGGACACCGGGGAGCTGTTTTTT; CDR3 protein: CASSGPADTGELFF
D gene: TRBD1; clone size: -; V gene: TRBV11-2; J gene: TRBJ1-1; CDR3 DNA: TGTGCCAGCAGCTCGAGGACAGGGGGGAACACTGAAGCTTTCTTT; CDR3 protein: CASSSRTGGNTEAFF
D gene: -; clone size: few; V gene: TRBV2; J gene: TRBJ1-5; CDR3 DNA: TGTGCCAGCAGACCGGGTCGCCATCAGCCCCAGCATTTT; CDR3 protein: CASRPGRHQPQHF
D gene: -; clone size: -; V gene: TRBV7-9; J gene: TRBJ2-3; CDR3 DNA: TGTGCCAGCAGCGGCGGAGGCACAGATACGCAGTATTTT; CDR3 protein: CASSGGGTDTQYF
D gene: TRBD2; clone size: once; V gene: TRBV27; J gene: TRBJ2-3; CDR3 DNA: TGTGCCAGCTGCGGGTTTGCGGGAGGGTCAGATACGCAGTATTTT; CDR3 protein: CASCGFAGGSDTQYF
D gene: TRBD1; clone size: -; V gene: TRBV5-5; J gene: TRBJ1-2; CDR3 DNA: TGTGCCAGCAGCCTCACCACAGGGGGCGCGCCCGGCTACACCTTC; CDR3 protein: CASSLTTGGAPGYTF
D gene: -; clone size: -; V gene: TRBV7-9; J gene: TRBJ2-7; CDR3 DNA: TGTGCCAGCAGCTTAGCATTCGACAGTGGGGAGCAGTACTTC; CDR3 protein: CASSLAFDSGEQYF
D gene: -; clone size: -; V gene: TRBV27; J gene: TRBJ1-1; CDR3 DNA: TGTGCCAGCAGGCAATACCAAGGGGACGCTAAAGCTTTCTTT; CDR3 protein: CASRQYQGDAKAFF
D gene: -; clone size: -; V gene: TRBV14; J gene: TRBJ2-1; CDR3 DNA: TGTGCCAGCAGCCAAGAGCTCGGGGGGCCGGGGTTCTTC; CDR3 protein: CASSQELGGPGFF
D gene: -; clone size: -; V gene: TRBV12-5; J gene: TRBJ1-5; CDR3 DNA: TGTGCTAGTGGTTTGCCCTTCAAGCAGCCCCAGCATTTT; CDR3 protein: CASGLPFKQPQHF
D gene: -; clone size: -; V gene: TRBV18; J gene: TRBJ2-5; CDR3 DNA: TGTGCCAGCTCACCAGGATCTGGGAAAGAGACCCAGTACTTC; CDR3 protein: CASSPGSGKETQYF
D gene: -; clone size: -; V gene: TRBV6-6; J gene: TRBJ2-3; CDR3 DNA: TGTGCCAGCAGTCGGACAGCGTCCACAGATACGCAGTATTTT; CDR3 protein: CASSRTASTDTQYF
D gene: -; clone size: -; V gene: TRBV19; J gene: TRBJ1-2; CDR3 DNA: TGTGCCAGTAAACCGGACCTTCGCCCCTATGGCTACACCTTC; CDR3 protein: CASKPDLRPYGYTF
D gene: TRBD1; clone size: -; V gene: TRBV6-1; J gene: TRBJ2-5; CDR3 DNA: TGTGCCAGCACAGGGGGCCTTGGCGAGACCCAGTACTTC; CDR3 protein: CASTGGLGETQYF
D gene: -; clone size: -; V gene: TRBV5-1; J gene: TRBJ2-7; CDR3 DNA: TGCGCCAGCAGCTTGGCCACAGGGTCTTACGAGCAGTACTTC; CDR3 protein: CASSLATGSYEQYF
D gene: -; clone size: -; V gene: TRBV7-2; J gene: TRBJ1-5; CDR3 DNA: TGTGCCAGCAGCTCCCCCGACAGGACCAATCAGCCCCAGCATTTT; CDR3 protein: CASSSPDRTNQPQHF
D gene: -; clone size: -; V gene: TRBV10-2; J gene: TRBJ1-1; CDR3 DNA: TGCGCCAGCAGTGAGTCGTGGAGGCTATATGAAGCTTTCTTT; CDR3 protein: CASSESWRLYEAFF
D gene: TRBD2; clone size: -; V gene: TRBV7-3; J gene: TRBJ2-5; CDR3 DNA: TGTGCCAGCAGCTATAGCGGCGGGAGCAGTGAGACCCAGTACTTC; CDR3 protein: CASSYSGGSSETQYF
D gene: TRBD1; clone size: -; V gene: TRBV14; J gene: TRBJ2-1; CDR3 DNA: TGTGCCAGCAGCCCCCAGACAGGGGGGAGATACAATGAGCAGTTCTTC; CDR3 protein: CASSPQTGGRYNEQFF
D gene: TRBD2; clone size: -; V gene: TRBV28; J gene: TRBJ2-3; CDR3 DNA: TGTGCCAGCTCGGCAGGGAGGGCAGATACGCAGTATTTT; CDR3 protein: CASSAGRADTQYF
D gene: -; clone size: -; V gene: TRBV5-5; J gene: TRBJ2-7; CDR3 DNA: TGTGCCAGCAGCTTCCGGGCCACCACCCTCGAGCAGTACTTC; CDR3 protein: CASSFRATTLEQYF
D gene: TRBD1; clone size: -; V gene: TRBV6-5; J gene: TRBJ1-1; CDR3 DNA: TGTGCCAGCAGTCGGCCTGAAGGGGGCCTCTCTGAAGCTTTCTTT; CDR3 protein: CASSRPEGGLSEAFF
D gene: -; clone size: -; V gene: TRBV5-1; J gene: TRBJ1-2; CDR3 DNA: TGCGCCAGCAGCTTGGGGAGCAACTTCTATGGCTACACCTTC; CDR3 protein: CASSLGSNFYGYTF
D gene: -; clone size: -; V gene: TRBV2; J gene: TRBJ2-5; CDR3 DNA: TGTGCCAGCAGTGAGGCAGGGTTAGTGACCCAGTACTTC; CDR3 protein: CASSEAGLVTQYF
D gene: TRBD2; clone size: -; V gene: TRBV5-1; J gene: TRBJ2-1; CDR3 DNA: TGCGCCAGCAGCTTGGGGACTAGCGGGCGAGGGGAGCAGTTCTTC; CDR3 protein: CASSLGTSGRGEQFF
D gene: -; clone size: -; V gene: TRBV7-7; J gene: TRBJ2-1; CDR3 DNA: TGTGCCAGCAGCTTAGTACCCTACAATGAGCAGTTCTTC; CDR3 protein: CASSLVPYNEQFF
D gene: TRBD2; clone size: -; V gene: TRBV5-4; J gene: TRBJ2-4; CDR3 DNA: TGTGCCAGCAGCTTTACTAGCGGCTCGGGTAACATTCAGTACTTC; CDR3 protein: CASSFTSGSGNIQYF
D gene: TRBD1; clone size: -; V gene: TRBV18; J gene: TRBJ2-7; CDR3 DNA: TGTGCCAGCTCATCGGGACAGGGGGCGGGGGAGCAGTACTTC; CDR3 protein: CASSSGQGAGEQYF
D gene: TRBD1; clone size: -; V gene: TRBV19; J gene: TRBJ2-2; CDR3 DNA: TGTGCCAGTGGGGACAGGGGGGACGCCGGGGAGCTGTTTTTT; CDR3 protein: CASGDRGDAGELFF
D gene: TRBD1; clone size: -; V gene: TRBV5-5; J gene: TRBJ1-2; CDR3 DNA: TGTGCCAGCAGCTTGTGGGACAGGGGGATCTATGGCTACACCTTC; CDR3 protein: CASSLWDRGIYGYTF
D gene: -; clone size: -; V gene: TRBV4-1; J gene: TRBJ1-4; CDR3 DNA: TGCGCCAGCAGCCAAGATTCCCGGCAGGTTCGAGAAAAACTGTTTTTT; CDR3 protein: CASSQDSRQVREKLFF
D gene: -; clone size: -; V gene: TRBV12-5; J gene: TRBJ1-1; CDR3 DNA: TGTGCTAGTGGTTTGGGGGGGTCGAACACTGAAGCTTTCTTT; CDR3 protein: CASGLGGSNTEAFF
D gene: -; clone size: -; V gene: TRBV25-1; J gene: TRBJ1-3; CDR3 DNA: TGTGCCAGCAGTGATCCCTTCTCTGGAAACACCATATATTTT; CDR3 protein: CASSDPFSGNTIYF
D gene: -; clone size: -; V gene: TRBV6-1; J gene: TRBJ1-5; CDR3 DNA: TGTGCCAGCGAGGATTTCGCGGGCCAGCCCCAGCATTTT; CDR3 protein: CASEDFAGQPQHF
D gene: TRBD2; clone size: -; V gene: TRBV19; J gene: TRBJ2-1; CDR3 DNA: TGTGCCAGTAGTATAAGTCTAGCGGGAGCCTACTACAATGAGCAGTTCTTC; CDR3 protein: CASSISLAGAYYNEQFF
D gene: TRBD2; clone size: -; V gene: TRBV29-1; J gene: TRBJ2-3; CDR3 DNA: TGCAGCGGACTAGCGGGAGATCCCACAGATACGCAGTATTTT; CDR3 protein: CSGLAGDPTDTQYF
D gene: -; clone size: -; V gene: TRBV29-1; J gene: TRBJ2-7; CDR3 DNA: TGCAGCGTTGTCGCCGGACGAACCTACGAGCAGTACTTC; CDR3 protein: CSVVAGRTYEQYF
D gene: TRBD1; clone size: -; V gene: TRBV28; J gene: TRBJ1-4; CDR3 DNA: TGTGCCAGCAACCCCGGGACAGGGTTTTTAGGGTATGAAAAACTGTTTTTT; CDR3 protein: CASNPGTGFLGYEKLFF
D gene: -; clone size: -; V gene: TRBV15; J gene: TRBJ1-2; CDR3 DNA: TGTGCCACCAGCAGAGGCGCAGCTAACTATGGCTACACCTTC; CDR3 protein: CATSRGAANYGYTF
D gene: -; clone size: once; V gene: TRBV28; J gene: TRBJ1-2; CDR3 DNA: TGTGCCAGCAGCCAAGACAGGCCCTTGGGCTACACCTTC; CDR3 protein: CASSQDRPLGYTF
D gene: TRBD1; clone size: -; V gene: TRBV6-5; J gene: TRBJ2-7; CDR3 DNA: TGTGCCAGCAGTTACGTTGGGACAGGGGGCCAGCAGTACTTC; CDR3 protein: CASSYVGTGGQQYF
D gene: -; clone size: -; V gene: TRBV25-1; J gene: TRBJ1-2; CDR3 DNA: TGTGCCAGCAGTGCCGACGGGGACTATGGCTACACCTTC; CDR3 protein: CASSADGDYGYTF
D gene: -; clone size: -; V gene: TRBV19; J gene: TRBJ2-1; CDR3 DNA: TGTGCCAGTAGTATACGCGATGAGCAGTTCTTC; CDR3 protein: CASSIRDEQFF
D gene: TRBD1; clone size: -; V gene: TRBV2; J gene: TRBJ2-7; CDR3 DNA: TGTGCCGGAGAATACATCTCAGGGGGCGCGTACCACGAGCAGTACTTC; CDR3 protein: CAGEYISGGAYHEQYF
D gene: -; clone size: -; V gene: TRBV28; J gene: TRBJ2-3; CDR3 DNA: TGTGCCAGCAGTTCACTCTTCACAGATACGCAGTATTTT; CDR3 protein: CASSSLFTDTQYF
D gene: TRBD1; clone size: once; V gene: TRBV6-5; J gene: TRBJ1-2; CDR3 DNA: TGTGCCAGCAGTTACACGGACAGGGGTAACTATGGCTACACCTTC; CDR3 protein: CASSYTDRGNYGYTF
D gene: TRBD2; clone size: -; V gene: TRBV5-1; J gene: TRBJ2-1; CDR3 DNA: TGCGCCAGCAGCTTGGTGGCTAGCGGGACATACAATGAGCAGTTCTTC; CDR3 protein: CASSLVASGTYNEQFF
D gene: -; clone size: -; V gene: TRBV5-1; J gene: TRBJ2-6; CDR3 DNA: TGCGCCAGCAGCTCGCCGGGCTCTGGGGCCAACGTCCTGACTTTC; CDR3 protein: CASSSPGSGANVLTF
D gene: -; clone size: -; V gene: TRBV5-1; J gene: TRBJ2-3; CDR3 DNA: TGCGCCAGCAGCTTGGGCGTCAGCACAGATACGCAGTATTTT; CDR3 protein: CASSLGVSTDTQYF
D gene: TRBD2; clone size: -; V gene: TRBV18; J gene: TRBJ2-5; CDR3 DNA: TGTGCCAGCTCACCACCCCGAGTAGCGGGAGTGGAGACCCAGTACTTC; CDR3 protein: CASSPPRVAGVETQYF
D gene: -; clone size: once; V gene: TRBV21-1; J gene: TRBJ1-2; CDR3 DNA: TGTGCCAGCACCTCTACCGGGACTGGCTACACCTTC; CDR3 protein: CASTSTGTGYTF
D gene: TRBD1; clone size: -; V gene: TRBV9; J gene: TRBJ1-2; CDR3 DNA: TGTGCCAGCAGCAAGCTACTGGGACAGGGTATCTATGGCTACACCTTC; CDR3 protein: CASSKLLGQGIYGYTF
D gene: -; clone size: -; V gene: TRBV7-7; J gene: TRBJ2-3; CDR3 DNA: TGTGCCAGCAGCTTAGCGGGGGGGCGCGCAGATACGCAGTATTTT; CDR3 protein: CASSLAGGRADTQYF
D gene: -; clone size: -; V gene: TRBV20-1; J gene: TRBJ1-2; CDR3 DNA: TGCAGTGGTGGGGGGATCTATGGCTACACCTTC; CDR3 protein: CSGGGIYGYTF
D gene: -; clone size: -; V gene: TRBV27; J gene: TRBJ1-4; CDR3 DNA: TGTGCCAGGGCCTCGAGAGTGGGTGAAAAACTGTTTTTT; CDR3 protein: CARASRVGEKLFF
D gene: -; clone size: -; V gene: TRBV4-2; J gene: TRBJ2-3; CDR3 DNA: TGTGCCAGCAGCCAAGCACCCCAGGGGACGCACGCAGATACGCAGTATTTT; CDR3 protein: CASSQAPQGTHADTQYF
D gene: -; clone size: -; V gene: TRBV6-6; J gene: TRBJ1-4; CDR3 DNA: TGTGCCAGCACCTCTGGCGGGATAAATGAAAAACTGTTTTTT; CDR3 protein: CASTSGGINEKLFF